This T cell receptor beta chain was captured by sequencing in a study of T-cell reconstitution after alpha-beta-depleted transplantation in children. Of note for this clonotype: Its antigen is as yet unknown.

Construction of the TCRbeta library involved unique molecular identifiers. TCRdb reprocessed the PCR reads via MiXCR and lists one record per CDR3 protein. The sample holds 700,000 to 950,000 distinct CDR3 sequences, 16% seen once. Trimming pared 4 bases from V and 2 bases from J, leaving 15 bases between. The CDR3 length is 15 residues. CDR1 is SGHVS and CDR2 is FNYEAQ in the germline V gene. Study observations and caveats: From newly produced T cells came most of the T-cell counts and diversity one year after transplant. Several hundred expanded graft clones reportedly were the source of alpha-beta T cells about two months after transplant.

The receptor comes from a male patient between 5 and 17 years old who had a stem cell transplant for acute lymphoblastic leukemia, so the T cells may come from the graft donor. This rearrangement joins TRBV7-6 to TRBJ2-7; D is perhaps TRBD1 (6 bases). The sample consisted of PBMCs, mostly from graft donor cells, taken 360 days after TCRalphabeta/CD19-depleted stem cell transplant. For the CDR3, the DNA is TGTGCCAGCAGCTCCGACAGGAACCTTCCCTACGAGCAGTACTTC. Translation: CASSSDRNLPYEQYF. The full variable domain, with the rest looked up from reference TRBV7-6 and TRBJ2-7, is GAGVSQSPRYKVTKRGQDVALRCDPISGHVSLYWYRQALGQGPEFLTYFNYEAQQDKSGLPNDRFSAERPEGSISTLTIQRTEQRDSAMYRCASSSDRNLPYEQYFGPGTRLTVT.